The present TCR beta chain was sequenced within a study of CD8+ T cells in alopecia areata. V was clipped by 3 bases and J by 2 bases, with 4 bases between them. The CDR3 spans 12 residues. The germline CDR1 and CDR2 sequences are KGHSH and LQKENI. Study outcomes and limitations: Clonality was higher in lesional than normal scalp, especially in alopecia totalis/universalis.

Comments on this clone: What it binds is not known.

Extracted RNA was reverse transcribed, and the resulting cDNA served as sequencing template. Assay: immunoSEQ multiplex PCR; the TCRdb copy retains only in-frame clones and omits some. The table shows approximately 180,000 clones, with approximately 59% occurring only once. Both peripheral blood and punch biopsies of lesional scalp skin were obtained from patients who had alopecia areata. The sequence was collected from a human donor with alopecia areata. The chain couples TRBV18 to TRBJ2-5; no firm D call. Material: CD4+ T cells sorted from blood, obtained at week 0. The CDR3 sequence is CASSPLQETQYF. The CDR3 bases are TGTGCCAGCTCACCTCTGCAAGAGACCCAGTACTTC.